A single T cell receptor beta chain is shown here with its context. This record belongs to a study of glioma-infiltrating T cells after dendritic cell vaccination. At the level of the study: The vaccine used monocyte-derived dendritic cells pulsed overnight with autologous tumor lysate. Three intradermal dendritic cell vaccine injections were given every two weeks.

The germline CDR1 and CDR2 sequences are SGHTA and FQGNSA. V lost 5 bases and J lost 2; bases outside the gene matches: 5. The CDR3 runs to 15 residues. Input was 2 to 2.5 ug genomic DNA, or all available if less. Amplification used 60 V beta primers and 13 J beta primers. TCRdb keeps only in-frame clones here, not all; method: immunoSEQ multiplex PCR. The table lists 85,000 to 95,000 clones, 85% to 90% of them singletons, with about 15% in the top ten. The chain employs TRBV7-2 and TRBJ2-7, with TRBD2 identical over 11 bases. The sequencing here drew on blood, taken before dendritic cell vaccination. The clonotype was recovered from a human donor with glioblastoma. CDR3 DNA: TGTGCCAGCAGCCCTAGCGGGGGGACCCCCTACGAGCAGTACTTC. It translates to CASSPSGGTPYEQYF. Together with reference TRBV7-2 and TRBJ2-7, the CDR3 gives the full variable domain: GAGVSQSPSNKVTEKGKDVELRCDPISGHTALYWYRQSLGQGLEFLIYFQGNSAPDKSGLPSDRFSAERTGGSVSTLTIQRTQQEDSAVYLCASSPSGGTPYEQYFGPGTRLTVT.